These 31 T cell receptor beta chains were sequenced from one sample in a study of beta chain features in type 1 diabetes. Whole-study results and caveats: People with Type 1 diabetes carried modestly yet significantly shorter TCRB CDR3s in all four CD4+ subsets.

Their antigen targets remain unknown. All of the isolated RNA was reverse transcribed, so expressed TCRB transcripts were sequenced. Using immunoSEQ multiplex PCR, the repertoire was profiled, and TCRdb retains in-frame clones only, with some absent. The sample lists about 700,000 clones, roughly 13% occurring once. The sequenced sample consisted of naive CD4+ T cells from blood. The source is a man aged 18-30 years with type 1 diabetes.

This clone has just a few counts. The chain recombines TRBV27 with TRBJ1-6, with D unclear. V shed 6 bases and J shed 14 bases, with 17 bases lying between them. From germline, CDR1 is MNHEY and CDR2 SMNVEV (reference sequence). The CDR3 is made up of 13 amino acids. The CDR3 DNA sequence: TGTGCCAGCAGGTCCCTCAGTGCCGCGGCCCTCCACTTT. This codes for CASRSLSAAALHF.

Turning to this clone: Other DNA sequences in the same sample also yield this CDR3. The gene calls are TRBV2 and TRBJ1-5; D call uncertain. The CDR3 sequence is 11 residues long. Germline V lookup: CDR1 SNHLY, CDR2 FYNNEI. Deletions cut 6 bases from V and 4 bases from J, with 4 bases between. The CDR3 DNA sequence: TGTGCCAGCAGCCTAAATCAGCCCCAGCATTTT. Translation: CASSLNQPQHF.

In this sample, this clone turned up once. J is TRBJ1-5 and V is TRBV6-5; D possibly corresponds to TRBD1 (5 bases). The CDR3 has 14 amino acids. The V gene lost 2 bases and the J gene lost 5 bases, with 10 bases spanning the gap. Germline loops: CDR1 MNHEY, CDR2 SVGAGI. CDR3 region: CASSYGGRDQPQHF. CDR3 bases: TGTGCCAGCAGTTACGGGGGGAGGGATCAGCCCCAGCATTTT.

This clone was recorded many times. V gene TRBV13 combines with J gene TRBJ2-5; 9 nucleotides align to TRBD2. There are 14 residues in the CDR3. Trimming removed 1 base from V and 5 bases from J; junction bases left unmatched: 2. Germline CDR1 and CDR2: PRHDT and FYEKMQ (reference sequence). CDR3 nucleotide sequence: TGTGCCAGCAGCTTAGCAGCGGGGGGTGAGACCCAGTACTTC. It codes for CASSLAAGGETQYF. The whole variable domain, remainder taken from reference TRBV13 and TRBJ2-5, is AAGVIQSPRHLIKEKRETATLKCYPIPRHDTVYWYQQGPGQDPQFLISFYEKMQSDKGSIPDRFSAQQFSDYHSELNMSSLELGDSALYFCASSLAAGGETQYFGPGTRLLVL.

The rearrangement links TRBV4-1 to TRBJ2-5; D perhaps matches TRBD2 (5 bases). The DNA end is a closer match to TRBJ2-7, so the J assignment may be wrong. CDR1 and CDR2 (germline): MGHRA, YSYEKL. This CDR3 spans 16 amino acids. The DNA of the CDR3 is TGCGCCAGCAGCCCAGGAGGCAGAACTCTATCCTACGAGCAGTACTTC. Amino acids: CASSPGGRTLSYEQYF.

The genes are TRBV12-5 and TRBJ2-6, with unresolved D. Germline V gives CDR1 LGHNT, CDR2 FRNRAP. V was cut by 7 bases and J by 1 base, with 5 bases left in between. The CDR3 runs to 13 residues. DNA of the CDR3: TGTGCTAGTGCACAATCTGGGGCCAACGTCCTGACTTTC. Translating it yields CASAQSGANVLTF.

This clone came up a few times. The chain couples TRBV30 to TRBJ1-1; D is uncertain. CDR1 GTSNPN and CDR2 SVGIG come from the germline V gene (reference sequence). This CDR3 region has 12 residues. V lost 3 bases, J lost 4 bases, and 9 bases lay in between. CDR3 region: CAWRTDITEAFF. The CDR3 DNA follows: TGTGCCTGGAGAACTGACATCACTGAAGCTTTCTTT.

The genes are TRBV7-3 and TRBJ2-1; 8 bases line up with TRBD2. Germline V gives CDR1 SGHTA, CDR2 FQGTGA. The length of the CDR3 is 16 residues. V shed 5 bases, J shed 0 bases, and the junction held 6 bases outside the gene matches. The CDR3 DNA reads TGTGCCAGCAGCATAGCGGGACCACCCTCCTACAATGAGCAGTTCTTC. This gives the protein CASSIAGPPSYNEQFF.

This clone was counted only a few times. This rearrangement joins TRBV2 to TRBJ2-3, with 13 bases that match TRBD2. This CDR3 has 17 amino acids. J gave up 0 bases and V 6 bases, and 6 bases lay outside the gene matches. Germline loops: CDR1 SNHLY, CDR2 FYNNEI. CDR3 in amino acids: CASRMTSGGLSTDTQYF. The CDR3 bases are TGTGCCAGCAGGATGACTAGCGGGGGGCTGAGCACAGATACGCAGTATTTT.

The J gene is TRBJ1-5, the V gene TRBV2; 8 bases are a match to TRBD1. The V segment lost 2 bases and the J segment 11 bases; nucleotides outside the gene matches: 8. This CDR3 comprises 14 residues. From germline, CDR1 is SNHLY and CDR2 FYNNEI. The CDR3 spells CASSESGGPRAQHF. DNA for the CDR3: TGTGCCAGCAGTGAATCAGGGGGCCCGCGGGCCCAGCATTTT.

This CDR3 is CASSQEDLQETQYF. The DNA for the CDR3 is TGTGCCAGCTCACAAGAGGACTTGCAAGAGACCCAGTACTTC. The chain carries TRBV18 and TRBJ2-5, with D possibly being TRBD2 (5 bases). This CDR3 is built from 14 residues. The germline V gene has CDR1 KGHSH and CDR2 LQKENI. Trimming pared 4 bases from V and 2 bases from J, leaving 11 bases between.

V and J are TRBV9 and TRBJ1-3; D ambiguous. In germline, CDR1 is SGDLS, CDR2 YYNGEE. This CDR3 has 16 amino acids. Trimming pared 0 bases from V and 0 bases from J, leaving 10 bases between. CDR3 in amino acids: CASSVAGDYSGNTIYF. The CDR3, as DNA: TGTGCCAGCAGCGTAGCGGGCGATTACTCTGGAAACACCATATATTTT. The variable domain in full, with the rest retrieved from reference TRBV9 and TRBJ1-3, is DSGVTQTPKHLITATGQRVTLRCSPRSGDLSVYWYQQSLDQGLQFLIQYYNGEERAKGNILERFSAQQFPDLHSELNLSSLELGDSALYFCASSVAGDYSGNTIYFGEGSWLTVV.

This clone was found a few times. This chain's CDR3 is CASQQLRNQPQHF. CDR3 coding DNA: TGTGCCAGCCAACAGCTACGCAATCAGCCCCAGCATTTT. This chain connects TRBV6-5 to TRBJ1-5; D gene uncertain. Trimming pared 8 bases from V and 2 bases from J, leaving 10 bases between. Germline values: CDR1 MNHEY, CDR2 SVGAGI. This CDR3 contains 13 residues.

This clone has only a few counts. An end of the junction does not agree with germline; a read error may underlie this. The chain recombines TRBV2 with TRBJ2-1; D might be TRBD1 or TRBD2, each matching 5 bases. Germline-derived CDR1 and CDR2 are SNHLY and FYNNEI. The CDR3 runs 13 residues. CDR3 amino acids: CASGEGSYNEQFF. The CDR3 region has the DNA TGTGCCAGCGGTGAGGGGTCCTACAATGAGCAGTTCTTC.

This clone was found a few times. This sequence joins TRBV6-1 and TRBJ1-6, with D hard to call. The CDR3 extends over 15 amino acids. Germline V gene data show CDR1 as MNHNS and CDR2 as SASEGT. Trimming took 2 bases from V and 6 from J, leaving 11 bases between them. CDR3 in DNA: TGTGCCAGCAGTGAATGGCCACGGGGTAATTCACCCCTCCACTTT. Translation: CASSEWPRGNSPLHF.

The chain recombines TRBV11-2 with TRBJ2-5; D uncertain. This CDR3 spans 14 amino acids. Trimming left V 3 bases short and J 0 bases short, with 8 bases between. CDR1 is SGHAT and CDR2 is FQNNGV in the germline V gene. CDR3 in DNA: TGTGCCAGCAGCTTTAGCCTGCACCAAGAGACCCAGTACTTC. The encoded protein is CASSFSLHQETQYF.

J is TRBJ2-7 and V is TRBV19, with TRBD2 matching 8 bases. This CDR3 has 15 amino acids. V lost 8 bases and J lost 5; bases outside the gene matches: 14. Germline values: CDR1 LNHDA, CDR2 SQIVND (reference sequence). The CDR3: CASSEPGLGVHEQYF. The CDR3 bases are TGTGCCAGTTCCGAGCCGGGACTAGGGGTTCACGAGCAGTACTTC. The whole variable domain, filled in from reference TRBV19 and TRBJ2-7, reads DGGITQSPKYLFRKEGQNVTLSCEQNLNHDAMYWYRQDPGQGLRLIYYSQIVNDFQKGDIAEGYSVSREKKESFPLTVTSAQKNPTAFYLCASSEPGLGVHEQYFGPGTRLTVT.

The V gene is TRBV2, the J gene TRBJ2-6; tentatively, D is TRBD2 (5 bases). Germline CDR1 reads SNHLY; CDR2 reads FYNNEI. There are 16 residues in the CDR3. Trimming left V 3 bases short and J 2 bases short, with 11 bases between. The CDR3, as DNA: TGTGCCAGCAGTGAGGGCGGCGGGCCTGGGGCCAACGTCCTGACTTTC. It translates to CASSEGGGPGANVLTF. The whole variable domain, filled in from reference TRBV2 and TRBJ2-6, reads EPEVTQTPSHQVTQMGQEVILRCVPISNHLYFYWYRQILGQKVEFLVSFYNNEISEKSEIFDDQFSVERPDGSNFTLKIRSTKLEDSAMYFCASSEGGGPGANVLTFGAGSRLTVL.

This clone came up a few times. The chain uses TRBV27 and TRBJ1-6; TRBD1 aligns across 10 bases. CDR3 size: 15 residues. From germline, CDR1 is MNHEY and CDR2 SMNVEV (reference sequence). Germline trimming cut 5 bases from V and 7 bases from J; bases unmatched to any gene: 5. The CDR3 DNA reads as TGTGCCAGCAGTATCTTGGGACAGGGGAATTCACCCCTCCACTTT. This encodes CASSILGQGNSPLHF.

This clone has only a few counts. This rearrangement joins TRBV6-6 to TRBJ1-5; a weak D match, TRBD1 (6 bases). Germline values: CDR1 MNHNY, CDR2 SVGAGI (reference sequence). This CDR3 region has 14 residues. Trimming left V 6 bases short and J 6 bases short, with 15 bases between. The CDR3 DNA follows: TGTGCCAGCAGCCACAGGGAGGAGAGTCAGCCCCAGCATTTT. Amino acid sequence: CASSHREESQPQHF.

V usage is TRBV7-3 and J usage is TRBJ1-2; D is undetermined. Trimming left V 6 bases short and J 1 base short, with 12 bases between. This CDR3 has 14 amino acids. The germline V gene encodes CDR1 SGHTA and CDR2 FQGTGA. CDR3 amino acids: CASRVSGGNYGYTF. DNA for the CDR3: TGTGCCAGCAGGGTCTCCGGCGGTAACTATGGCTACACCTTC.

This clone was counted between two and nine times. The rearrangement joins TRBV20-1 to TRBJ1-2; D ambiguous. With 2 bases removed from V and 4 bases from J, the gap between germline ends came to 5 bases. The CDR3 is 11 residues long. CDR1 is DFQATT, CDR2 SNEGSKA, per germline (reference sequence). As DNA, the CDR3 is TGCAGTGCTAGAACAGTCTATGGCTACACCTTC. Its translation: CSARTVYGYTF.

The V and J genes are TRBV4-1 and TRBJ1-3; TRBD1 is a possible D gene (5 bases). The CDR3 is 16 amino acids. Trimming shortened V by 3 bases and J by 1 base, and 13 bases separated the two germline ends. Germline CDR1 and CDR2: MGHRA and YSYEKL. As DNA, the CDR3 is TGCGCCAGCAGCCAGGTGACAGTGCTTTCTGGAAACACCATATATTTT. Encoded protein: CASSQVTVLSGNTIYF.

The V call is TRBV6-5, the J call TRBJ1-5; TRBD1 aligns across 7 bases. J gave up 8 bases and V 8 bases, and 6 bases lay outside the gene matches. The CDR3 is 12 residues long. CDR1 and CDR2 (germline): MNHEY, SVGAGI. The CDR3 DNA follows: TGTGCCAGCGGGAGGGGGCGGGAGCCCCAGCATTTT. It encodes CASGRGREPQHF.

This clone turned up a few times. The V and J genes are TRBV28 and TRBJ2-5; D remains unclear. The CDR3 consists of 16 residues. The germline V gene encodes CDR1 MDHEN and CDR2 SYDVKM. Between the trimmed V and J ends, which lost 2 bases and 0 bases, there was a span of 13 bases. CDR3 residues: CASSLLGTADQETQYF. For the CDR3, the DNA is TGTGCCAGCAGTTTACTGGGTACTGCGGACCAAGAGACCCAGTACTTC.

This clone was recorded once. The chain links TRBV29-1 to TRBJ2-7; a possible D gene is TRBD2 (6 bases). The length of the CDR3 is 13 residues. Germline values: CDR1 SQVTM, CDR2 ANQGSEA. The V gene lost 7 bases and the J gene lost 2 bases, with 15 bases spanning the gap. In nucleotides, the CDR3 is TGCAGCGCTGGTAAGGGGAGGACCTACGAGCAGTACTTC. Protein: CSAGKGRTYEQYF.

This clone was observed a few times. The chain uses TRBV14 and TRBJ2-5; possibly TRBD2 for D (5 bases). The V end was cut by 4 bases, the J end by 5 bases, with 11 bases between. The germline V gene encodes CDR1 SGHDN and CDR2 FVKESK. The CDR3 extends over 13 amino acids. CDR3 in DNA: TGTGCCAGCAGCCGAGGACTGGGGGAGACCCAGTACTTC. Translating it yields CASSRGLGETQYF.

This clone has just a few counts. CDR3 region: CASSPSFWEETQYF. As DNA, the CDR3 is TGCGCCAGCAGCCCCTCCTTCTGGGAAGAGACCCAGTACTTC. The chain carries TRBV5-1 and TRBJ2-5; D uncertain. Deletions cut 4 bases from V and 3 bases from J, with 13 bases between. This CDR3 is built from 14 residues. The germline gives CDR1 SGHRS, CDR2 YFSETQ. Full variable domain (remainder filled in from reference TRBV5-1 and TRBJ2-5): KAGVTQTPRYLIKTRGQQVTLSCSPISGHRSVSWYQQTPGQGLQFLFEYFSETQRNKGNFPGRFSGRQFSNSRSEMNVSTLELGDSALYLCASSPSFWEETQYFGPGTRLLVL.

A single count supports this clone. The chain employs TRBV15 and TRBJ1-5; 9 bases are a match to TRBD1. V was pared by 1 base and J by 0 bases, with 4 bases of the junction left unmatched. Germline lookup yields CDR1 LNHNV and CDR2 YYDKDF (reference sequence). CDR3 length equals 17 residues. The CDR3 reads CATSRVWTGDSNQPQHF. CDR3 DNA sequence: TGTGCCACCAGCAGAGTTTGGACAGGGGATAGCAATCAGCCCCAGCATTTT.

This chain connects TRBV7-8 to TRBJ1-3; TRBD1 agrees at 11 bases. This CDR3 region has 15 residues. Germline V gene sequence: CDR1 SGHVS, CDR2 FQNEAQ. Trimming removed 5 bases from V and 8 bases from J; junction bases left unmatched: 8. The CDR3 DNA reads TGTGCCAGCAGCCCAGGACAGGGGGCGTCGGACACCATATATTTT. Translation: CASSPGQGASDTIYF.

This clone was counted a few times. The chain is built from TRBV9 and TRBJ2-5, with 11 positions matching TRBD2. The CDR3 contains 16 residues. The trim removed 0 bases at V and 4 bases at J, leaving 5 bases unmatched. Germline lookup yields CDR1 SGDLS and CDR2 YYNGEE. The CDR3 region is CASSVGILAGGETQYF. In DNA, the CDR3 is TGTGCCAGCAGCGTAGGTATCCTAGCGGGGGGAGAGACCCAGTACTTC.